This T cell receptor (beta chain) was captured by sequencing in a study of CD4 T cells in relation to SARS-CoV-2 and coronaviruses. Study at large: ViraFEST: approximately 10-day antigen culture of PBMCs, then TCR beta CDR3 sequencing. No peptide or an HIV-1 Nef peptide pool served as negative control.

Profiled with immunoSEQ multiplex PCR; TCRdb holds only in-frame clones, not every one. The sample records about 28,000 clones, 76% being singletons. Unexposed donor CD4+ T cells date from about 2011-2019, before the COVID-19 pandemic. The cells were cultured for 10 days before CD4+ T cells were isolated. Fresh IL-2 medium replaced half the medium on days 3 and 7. V lost 1 base, J lost 3 bases, and 0 bases lay in between. CDR3 length: 12 amino acids. Remarks on this clone: Its antigen remains unknown.

This chain joins TRBV12-3 or TRBV12-4 and TRBJ2-2, with no clear D. This TCR was recovered from a human donor in good health. The sample taken for sequencing was CD4+ T cells from PBMCs, cultured in vitro. The CDR3 bases are TGTGCCAGCAGTTTAGACACCGGGGAGCTGTTTTTT. Its translation is CASSLDTGELFF.